These T cell receptor beta chains were read from a single sample in a study of cytomegalovirus exposure and HLA in healthy donors. The data were produced by immunoSEQ multiplex PCR, yet TCRdb's version contains in-frame clones alone and is incomplete. This table holds roughly 190,000 clones, 60% to 85% found once. Sequencing was carried out using PBMCs. These receptors came from a young woman in good health and CMV-seronegative. CDR3s include the opening cysteine and the closing phenylalanine or tryptophan. Each record gives: V gene, clone size, D gene, J gene, CDR3 protein, CDR3 DNA. D genes are given only for firm matches. The size field is filled for only some rows; it gives once, few, many or a size class.

>TRBV2|NA|NA|TRBJ2-7
CATTTDYEQYF
TGTGCCACTACCACAGACTACGAGCAGTACTTC
>TRBV28|few|TRBD1|TRBJ1-1
CASRGTGGNTEAFF
TGTGCCAGCAGGGGGACAGGGGGGAACACTGAAGCTTTCTTT
>TRBV5-1|once|TRBD2|TRBJ2-2
CASAGGAENTGELFF
TGCGCCAGCGCGGGGGGGGCTGAGAACACCGGGGAGCTGTTTTTT
>TRBV11-2|NA|TRBD1|TRBJ2-7
CASSPIPNRGLAYEQYF
TGTGCCAGCAGCCCGATCCCAAACAGGGGTTTGGCCTACGAGCAGTACTTC
>TRBV7-9|once|NA|TRBJ2-7
CASSLAGTNSSYEQYF
TGTGCCAGCAGCTTAGCGGGGACAAATAGCTCCTACGAGCAGTACTTC
>TRBV4-2|NA|NA|TRBJ2-1
CASSLPGGGPDNEQFF
TGTGCCAGCAGCCTACCTGGAGGCGGTCCCGACAATGAGCAGTTCTTC
>TRBV27|NA|TRBD1|TRBJ1-5
CASRTGTGLVQPQHF
TGTGCCAGCAGAACCGGGACAGGGTTGGTTCAGCCCCAGCATTTT
>TRBV29-1|NA|TRBD1|TRBJ1-2
CSVEGRGLNYGYTF
TGCAGCGTTGAAGGGAGGGGGCTAAACTATGGCTACACCTTC
>TRBV4-2|NA|NA|TRBJ2-7
CASSQGDSLSYEQYF
TGTGCCAGCAGCCAAGGAGACTCCCTCTCCTACGAGCAGTACTTC
>TRBV9|NA|NA|TRBJ1-1
CASSVGGTPGTEAFF
TGTGCCAGCAGCGTAGGAGGAACACCGGGGACTGAAGCTTTCTTT
>TRBV7-3|NA|NA|TRBJ1-4
CASAKGPNEKLFF
TGTGCCAGCGCAAAGGGGCCTAATGAAAAACTGTTTTTT
>TRBV2|few|TRBD1|TRBJ2-3
CASNGQGSADTQYF
TGTGCCAGCAATGGACAGGGTTCCGCAGATACGCAGTATTTT
>TRBV30|NA|NA|TRBJ2-2
CAWAFRSGELFF
TGTGCCTGGGCATTCAGATCCGGGGAGCTGTTTTTT
>TRBV2|NA|TRBD1|TRBJ1-5
CASRRTGSNQPQHF
TGTGCCAGCAGGCGGACAGGTAGCAATCAGCCCCAGCATTTT
>TRBV7-9|NA|TRBD2|TRBJ2-2
CASSLSSGTYTGELFF
TGTGCCAGCAGCCTCTCTAGCGGGACTTACACCGGGGAGCTGTTTTTT
>TRBV28|few|NA|TRBJ2-3
CASSFSGDVSTDTQYF
TGTGCCAGCAGTTTTTCAGGGGACGTAAGCACAGATACGCAGTATTTT
>TRBV9|NA|TRBD1|TRBJ1-3
CASSAGQGYGNTIYF
TGTGCCAGCAGCGCGGGACAGGGTTATGGAAACACCATATATTTT
>TRBV19|NA|TRBD1|TRBJ1-1
CASSSLGQGPTEAFF
TGTGCCAGTAGTAGCTTGGGACAGGGTCCCACTGAAGCTTTCTTT
>TRBV27|once|NA|TRBJ2-3
CASSLDRSTDTQYF
TGTGCCAGCAGTTTAGACAGGAGCACAGATACGCAGTATTTT
>TRBV4-1|NA|NA|TRBJ2-7
CASSQGYRRTYEQYF
TGCGCCAGCAGCCAAGGCTACAGGCGCACCTACGAGCAGTACTTC
>TRBV5-6|NA|NA|TRBJ2-5
CASSFYSQETQYF
TGTGCCAGCAGCTTCTATAGCCAAGAGACCCAGTACTTC
>TRBV5-6|NA|TRBD1|TRBJ1-6
CASSGQGVSSPLHF
TGTGCCAGCAGCGGACAGGGGGTTAGTTCACCCCTCCACTTT
>TRBV29-1|NA|NA|TRBJ1-2
CSAKSGTPPDLYTF
TGCAGCGCAAAAAGTGGGACACCCCCCGACCTCTACACCTTC
>TRBV7-9|NA|TRBD2|TRBJ2-1
CASRTTSGVRNEQFF
TGTGCCAGCCGAACGACTAGCGGGGTGCGGAATGAGCAGTTCTTC
>TRBV7-9|NA|TRBD1|TRBJ1-4
CASSLSRGATNEKLFF
TGTGCCAGCAGCTTATCCAGGGGGGCAACTAATGAAAAACTGTTTTTT
>TRBV10-3|NA|NA|TRBJ2-3
CAISEGLGLRLADTQYF
TGTGCCATCAGTGAGGGTTTAGGACTGCGGTTGGCAGATACGCAGTATTTT
>TRBV30|NA|TRBD1|TRBJ2-7
CAWSVTGDYEQYF
TGTGCCTGGAGTGTGACAGGGGACTACGAGCAGTACTTC
>TRBV4-1|NA|NA|TRBJ1-2
CASSTGILQREKQGQGYTF
TGCGCCAGCAGTACGGGGATTTTACAAAGAGAAAAGCAGGGGCAAGGCTACACCTTC
>TRBV4-1|NA|TRBD1|TRBJ2-7
CASSPAGTGGYEQYF
TGCGCCAGCAGCCCGGCCGGGACAGGCGGATACGAGCAGTACTTC
>TRBV6-5|NA|TRBD1|TRBJ1-2
CASTGTGTGRYGYTF
TGTGCCAGCACCGGAACCGGGACAGGGCGTTATGGCTACACCTTC
>TRBV19|NA|NA|TRBJ1-5
CASSIGSQAQPQHF
TGTGCCAGTAGTATTGGCAGTCAGGCCCAGCCCCAGCATTTT
>TRBV5-4|few|NA|TRBJ2-7
CASSVRDEQYF
TGTGCCAGCAGCGTCAGGGACGAGCAGTACTTC
>TRBV5-6|NA|NA|TRBJ2-7
CASSLGQFYEQYF
TGTGCCAGCAGCTTGGGACAGTTCTACGAGCAGTACTTC
>TRBV9|NA|TRBD2|TRBJ2-3
CASSGGLATDTQYF
TGTGCCAGCAGCGGCGGACTAGCCACAGATACGCAGTATTTT
>TRBV15|NA|TRBD2|TRBJ2-3
CATSTAGVTDTQYF
TGTGCCACCAGCACGGCGGGGGTCACAGATACGCAGTATTTT
>TRBV27|NA|TRBD1|TRBJ1-1
CASSSRTGRNTEAFF
TGTGCCAGCAGTTCTCGGACAGGGCGCAACACTGAAGCTTTCTTT
>TRBV2|few|TRBD1|TRBJ1-2
CASRRTGEVYGYTF
TGTGCCAGCAGGCGGACAGGGGAGGTCTATGGCTACACCTTC
>TRBV15|NA|TRBD1|TRBJ2-7
CATSRNRDRQYF
TGTGCCACCAGTCGTAACCGGGACAGGCAGTACTTC
>TRBV5-1|NA|TRBD1|TRBJ2-7
CASSQGGTGGYEQYF
TGCGCCAGCAGCCAAGGAGGGACAGGGGGCTACGAGCAGTACTTC
>TRBV9|once|NA|TRBJ1-5
CASSVGGSSNQPQHF
TGTGCCAGCAGCGTAGGAGGTTCGAGCAATCAGCCCCAGCATTTT
>TRBV5-1|NA|TRBD2|TRBJ2-3
CASSLATRLAGLGDTQYF
TGCGCCAGCAGCTTGGCCACCCGACTAGCGGGATTGGGAGATACGCAGTATTTT
>TRBV6-1|NA|TRBD2|TRBJ2-3
CASKKRGTITDTQYF
TGTGCCAGCAAGAAGCGGGGTACCATCACAGATACGCAGTATTTT
>TRBV28|NA|NA|TRBJ1-1
CASSLPGDVNTEAFF
TGTGCCAGCAGTTTGCCGGGGGACGTGAACACTGAAGCTTTCTTT
>TRBV7-9|NA|TRBD1|TRBJ1-5
CASSSRTGEDNQPQHF
TGTGCCAGCAGCTCTAGGACAGGGGAGGACAATCAGCCCCAGCATTTT
>TRBV27|NA|TRBD2|TRBJ2-5
CASNSGGGQETQYF
TGTGCCAGCAATAGCGGGGGGGGGCAAGAGACCCAGTACTTC
>TRBV28|NA|NA|TRBJ2-1
CASSLAGSSYNEQFF
TGTGCCAGCAGTTTAGCCGGGAGCTCCTACAATGAGCAGTTCTTC
>TRBV6-7|once|TRBD2|TRBJ2-7
CASSYPGGRSSYEQYF
TGTGCCAGCAGTTACCCCGGCGGGAGGAGCTCCTACGAGCAGTACTTC
>TRBV9|NA|TRBD2|TRBJ2-7
CASSGTPGTSSYEQYF
TGTGCCAGCAGCGGGACGCCCGGGACTAGTAGCTACGAGCAGTACTTC
>TRBV10-3|NA|TRBD1|TRBJ1-5
CAISDPGQEDQPQHF
TGTGCCATCAGTGACCCCGGACAGGAGGATCAGCCCCAGCATTTT